One and the same sample provided the 25 T cell receptor beta chains below, sequenced in a study of cytomegalovirus exposure and HLA in healthy donors. The PCR had 60 Vbeta and 13 Jbeta primers. TCRdb's table, derived via immunoSEQ multiplex PCR, lists solely in-frame clones and lacks some. The sample has about 160,000 clones; approximately 72% are singletons. Source material: PBMCs. The receptors come from a female donor in good health and CMV-seronegative.

Comments on this clone: At the DNA level, this CDR3 is encoded by other sequences in the same sample as well. This CDR3 reads CASSLGQTSYEQYF. Here the CDR3 DNA reads TGTGCCAGCAGCTTGGGGCAGACTTCCTACGAGCAGTACTTC. The chain recombines TRBV5-6 with TRBJ2-7, with D unclear. V lost 0 bases and J 1 base, leaving 8 bases between the germline ends. The CDR3 covers 14 residues. Per the germline V gene, CDR1 is SGHDT and CDR2 is YYEEEE.

The sample holds a few counts of this clone. The J gene is TRBJ2-2, the V gene TRBV4-1, with TRBD1 matching over 7 bases. The CDR3 has 15 amino acids. V was pared by 4 bases and J by 0 bases, with 2 bases of the junction left unmatched. The germline CDR1 and CDR2 sequences are MGHRA and YSYEKL. The DNA of the CDR3 is TGCGCCAGCAGCCCCGGGACAGCGAACACCGGGGAGCTGTTTTTT. Amino acid sequence: CASSPGTANTGELFF.

The V call is TRBV30, the J call TRBJ1-1; unclear D gene. Germline V gene sequence: CDR1 GTSNPN, CDR2 SVGIG (reference sequence). V gave up 3 bases and J gave up 10 bases, with 15 bases separating them. The length of the CDR3 is 12 residues. In nucleotides, the CDR3 is TGTGCCTGGAGGTACGGGAGGGTTGGAGCTTTCTTT. As protein: CAWRYGRVGAFF. Full variable domain (missing parts from reference TRBV30 and TRBJ1-1): SQTIHQWPATLVQPVGSPLSLECTVEGTSNPNLYWYRQAAGRGLQLLFYSVGIGQISSEVPQNLSASRPQDRQFILSSKKLLLSDSGFYLCAWRYGRVGAFFGQGTRLTVV.

The chain employs TRBV12-5 and TRBJ2-7, with D possibly TRBD2 on 5 matching bases. From germline, CDR1 is LGHNT and CDR2 FRNRAP. Trimming cost V 7 bases and J 0 bases, with 13 bases left between them. The CDR3 is 14 residues long. The CDR3 region has the DNA TGTGCTAGTGCCCCGTCGGGGAGCTCCTACGAGCAGTACTTC. Amino acid sequence: CASAPSGSSYEQYF.

The J gene is TRBJ2-7, the V gene TRBV14; weak D call: TRBD1 (6 bases). Germline-derived CDR1 and CDR2 are SGHDN and FVKESK. V shed 0 bases and J shed 3 bases, with 30 bases lying between them. The CDR3 has 21 residues. The CDR3 here is CASSQEGQRSLLVSRCYEQYF. CDR3 coding DNA: TGTGCCAGCAGCCAAGAGGGACAAAGAAGCTTGCTTGTCTCCCGATGCTACGAGCAGTACTTC.

The rearrangement joins TRBV7-9 to TRBJ1-5; D gene uncertain. Germline loops: CDR1 SEHNR, CDR2 FQNEAQ (reference sequence). V was shortened by 1 base and J by 5 bases, with 15 bases between the two germline ends. This CDR3 comprises 16 residues. The CDR3 sequence: CASSLGAPQSHQPQHF. CDR3 coding DNA: TGTGCCAGCAGCTTAGGGGCTCCCCAGAGTCATCAGCCCCAGCATTTT. Together with reference TRBV7-9 and TRBJ1-5, the CDR3 gives the full variable domain: DTGVSQNPRHKITKRGQNVTFRCDPISEHNRLYWYRQTLGQGPEFLTYFQNEAQLEKSRLLSDRFSAERPKGSFSTLEIQRTEQGDSAMYLCASSLGAPQSHQPQHFGDGTRLSIL.

The chain's CDR3 is CASTQYPGTDTQYF. The CDR3 coding sequence is TGTGCCAGCACCCAGTATCCAGGGACAGATACGCAGTATTTT. This chain joins TRBV6-1 and TRBJ2-3; maybe TRBD1 (5 bases). The CDR3 spans 14 residues. Trimming pared 7 bases from V and 3 bases from J, leaving 14 bases between. Germline CDR1 reads MNHNS; CDR2 reads SASEGT.

The J gene is TRBJ1-1, the V gene TRBV5-4; D may be TRBD1 (5 bases). Germline CDR1 is SGHNT and CDR2 is YYREEE (reference sequence). Trimming cost V 3 bases and J 7 bases, with 10 bases left between them. This CDR3 comprises 12 residues. CDR3: CASSWGGGEAFF. CDR3 nucleotide sequence: TGTGCCAGCAGCTGGGGGGGAGGTGAAGCTTTCTTT.

This chain uses TRBV13 with TRBJ2-5; TRBD2 matches at 13 bases. The J segment lost 5 bases and the V segment lost 5 bases, leaving 14 bases of the junction unmatched. The germline V gene encodes CDR1 PRHDT and CDR2 FYEKMQ (reference sequence). CDR3 size: 18 residues. Here the CDR3 DNA reads TGTGCCAGCAGCCGAGACGGACTAGCGGGAGCGATAGGCGAGACCCAGTACTTC. Protein product: CASSRDGLAGAIGETQYF.

V gene TRBV7-9 combines with J gene TRBJ1-1; D might be TRBD1 (6 bases). The CDR3 runs 14 residues. V was shortened by 0 bases and J by 4 bases, with 9 bases between the two germline ends. Germline V CDR1 and CDR2: SEHNR, FQNEAQ (reference sequence). CDR3 bases: TGTGCCAGCAGCTTAGCAGGGGGGGCCACTGAAGCTTTCTTT. Encoded protein: CASSLAGGATEAFF. The full variable domain, in which reference TRBV7-9 and TRBJ1-1 provide the parts outside the CDR3, is DTGVSQNPRHKITKRGQNVTFRCDPISEHNRLYWYRQTLGQGPEFLTYFQNEAQLEKSRLLSDRFSAERPKGSFSTLEIQRTEQGDSAMYLCASSLAGGATEAFFGQGTRLTVV.

The chain combines TRBV29-1 with TRBJ1-2, with a weak D call TRBD1 (5 bases). Trimming removed 7 bases at V and 4 bases at J, with 16 bases between. CDR3 length: 13 amino acids. Germline V gene data show CDR1 as SQVTM and CDR2 as ANQGSEA. CDR3 DNA sequence: TGCAGCGCCCACACCCAGGGAAGCTATGGCTACACCTTC. Protein sequence: CSAHTQGSYGYTF.

The chain recombines TRBV28 with TRBJ1-4; tentative D call: TRBD1 (5 bases). CDR3 length equals 15 residues. The V end lost 1 base, the J end lost 3 bases, and 9 bases lay between the germline ends. The V gene's germline CDR1 is MDHEN and CDR2 SYDVKM. The CDR3 DNA follows: TGTGCCAGCAGTTTATTGGAGGGGCCTAATGAAAAACTGTTTTTT. This translates into CASSLLEGPNEKLFF. The entire variable domain, with the rest obtained from reference TRBV28 and TRBJ1-4, is as follows: DVKVTQSSRYLVKRTGEKVFLECVQDMDHENMFWYRQDPGLGLRLIYFSYDVKMKEKGDIPEGYSVSREKKERFSLILESASTNQTSMYLCASSLLEGPNEKLFFGSGTQLSVL.

Concerning this clone itself: Other DNA sequences of this sample code for an identical CDR3. This chain connects TRBV2 to TRBJ2-7, with D perhaps matching TRBD1 (5 bases). This CDR3 is built from 15 residues. The V end was cut by 4 bases, the J end by 6 bases, with 19 bases between. Germline V gene sequence: CDR1 SNHLY, CDR2 FYNNEI. The CDR3 region is CASSVYRTEISEQYF. Here the CDR3 DNA reads TGTGCCAGCAGTGTATACAGGACGGAGATTTCCGAGCAGTACTTC.

The chain uses TRBV4-2 and TRBJ2-5; D remains unclear. Germline CDR1 is LGHNA and CDR2 is YNFKEQ. V dropped 0 bases and J dropped 2 bases, with 10 bases sitting between them. The CDR3 contains 15 residues. CDR3 sequence: CASSQDLALQETQYF. The CDR3 region has the DNA TGTGCCAGCAGCCAAGATTTAGCTTTACAAGAGACCCAGTACTTC.

This clone was found a few times. V usage is TRBV10-3 and J usage is TRBJ1-2; no clear D. Germline V gene lookup returns CDR1 ENHRY and CDR2 SYGVKD. This CDR3 is 15 amino acids long. V lost 6 bases and J lost 0, with 14 bases in between. This CDR3 is CAISSEGSSNYGYTF. CDR3 nucleotide sequence: TGTGCCATCAGCTCGGAGGGTTCCTCTAACTATGGCTACACCTTC.

This clone appeared once. The V call is TRBV18, the J call TRBJ2-7, with 7 positions matching TRBD1. V lost 6 bases and J lost 3; bases outside the gene matches: 8. In germline, CDR1 is KGHSH, CDR2 LQKENI. The CDR3 has 14 residues. The CDR3 nucleotides read TGTGCCAGCTCCAGGGACAGAAACCTCTACGAGCAGTACTTC. Its protein is CASSRDRNLYEQYF.

This chain links TRBV30 with TRBJ1-5; no reliable D call. The CDR3 spans 14 residues. Germline V gene sequence: CDR1 GTSNPN, CDR2 SVGIG (reference sequence). V was cut by 0 bases and J by 0 bases, with 6 bases left in between. CDR3 bases: TGTGCCTGGAGTGTATCCCATAGCAATCAGCCCCAGCATTTT. Protein sequence: CAWSVSHSNQPQHF.

The rearrangement joins TRBV6-1 to TRBJ1-5; D gene ambiguous. Trimming removed 2 bases from V and 1 base from J, with 9 bases in between. The germline V gene has CDR1 MNHNS and CDR2 SASEGT. This CDR3 contains 15 residues. For the CDR3, the DNA is TGTGCCAGCAGTGAAATTTTGGGCAGCAATCAGCCCCAGCATTTT. Translated: CASSEILGSNQPQHF.

The chain has TRBV5-6 and TRBJ1-1; D not resolved. The germline V and J ends were trimmed by 3 bases and 2 bases, with 11 bases remaining between them. Germline lookup yields CDR1 SGHDT and CDR2 YYEEEE. CDR3 length equals 14 residues. For the CDR3, the DNA is TGTGCCAGCAGCTCCCGCCCGGGTAACACTGAAGCTTTCTTT. It encodes CASSSRPGNTEAFF.

This clone was detected only a few times. DNA for the CDR3: TGTGCCAGCTCACCACTGGACATCGCGAACACCGGGGAGCTGTTTTTT. This codes for CASSPLDIANTGELFF. The chain recombines TRBV18 with TRBJ2-2; the D gene is possibly TRBD1 (5 bases). CDR1 is KGHSH, CDR2 LQKENI, per germline. The CDR3 length is 16 residues. The germline V and J ends were trimmed by 1 base and 0 bases, with 9 bases remaining between them.

The CDR3 protein is CASSIGGDGSPLHF. Written as DNA, the CDR3 is TGTGCCAGTAGTATAGGGGGGGACGGTTCACCCCTCCACTTT. The chain has TRBV19 and TRBJ1-6, with D possibly matching TRBD1 (5 bases). Germline CDR1 LNHDA, CDR2 SQIVND (reference sequence). V was shortened by 1 base and J by 9 bases, with 10 bases between the two germline ends. The CDR3 runs 14 residues.

As DNA, the CDR3 is TGTGCCAGCACCAGGGGGTATGGCTACACCTTC. As protein: CASTRGYGYTF. V usage is TRBV5-5 and J usage is TRBJ1-2, with TRBD1 matching over 7 bases. Trimming removed 6 bases from V and 5 bases from J; junction bases left unmatched: 1. Germline loops: CDR1 SGHKS, CDR2 YYEKEE (reference sequence). The CDR3 contains 11 residues.

J is TRBJ2-2 and V is TRBV2, with a possible D match to TRBD1 (5 bases). The CDR3 contains 14 residues. The V gene's germline CDR1 is SNHLY and CDR2 FYNNEI. Deletions cut 1 base from V and 4 bases from J, with 7 bases between. In DNA form, the CDR3 reads TGTGCCAGCAGTGAAGTAAGGGGCACCGGGGAGCTGTTTTTT. Its protein is CASSEVRGTGELFF.

The chain uses TRBV30 and TRBJ2-7; 8 nucleotides line up with TRBD1. CDR3 length: 14 residues. V trimming: 8 bases; J trimming: 6 bases; junction bases outside the gene matches: 15. The V gene's germline CDR1 is GTSNPN and CDR2 SVGIG (reference sequence). This CDR3 is CARHSGTGAGEQYF. The CDR3 nucleotides are TGTGCCCGACACTCCGGGACAGGCGCTGGCGAGCAGTACTTC.

The chain links TRBV5-4 to TRBJ1-1, with a possible D match to TRBD1 (5 bases). The V end was cut by 2 bases, the J end by 1 base, with 9 bases between. This CDR3 is 14 amino acids long. From germline, CDR1 is SGHNT and CDR2 YYREEE (reference sequence). The CDR3 nucleotides read TGTGCCAGCAGCTTCTCCGGGGGGAACACTGAAGCTTTCTTT. Translation gives CASSFSGGNTEAFF.